A selection of T cell receptor beta chains follows, all from one sample in a study of PD-1 blockade in classical Hodgkin lymphoma. Sequencing used immunoSEQ multiplex PCR; TCRdb keeps in-frame clones, though not all of them. Here the sample spans 55,000 to 75,000 clones, about 93% being singletons. The sequencing used peripheral blood mononuclear cells (PBMCs), collected at baseline. The receptors here all came from a human donor with classical Hodgkin lymphoma. CDR3s include the opening cysteine and the closing phenylalanine or tryptophan. The D gene is left open where the match is weak. The size of a clone is reported for some rows only, either as once, few or many, or as a class for expanded clones.

CDR3 protein,CDR3 DNA,V gene,clone size,J gene,D gene
CASRGTGLGNEQFF,TGTGCCAGCAGGGGGACAGGGTTAGGCAATGAGCAGTTCTTC,TRBV6-6,-,TRBJ2-1,TRBD1
CASSEHGDTEAFF,TGTGCCAGCAGTGAACATGGGGACACTGAAGCTTTCTTT,TRBV6-4,-,TRBJ1-1,-
CASSGGTARPSNEKLFF,TGTGCCAGCTCAGGCGGGACAGCTCGTCCTTCTAATGAAAAACTGTTTTTT,TRBV18,-,TRBJ1-4,TRBD1
CASSLGQALNTEAFF,TGTGCCAGCAGTTTAGGACAGGCTCTGAACACTGAAGCTTTCTTT,TRBV27,-,TRBJ1-1,TRBD1
CASSKRVSTDTQYF,TGTGCCAGCAGTAAAAGGGTGAGCACAGATACGCAGTATTTT,TRBV2,-,TRBJ2-3,-
CASSPTGGHYEQYF,TGTGCCAGCAGCCCGACAGGAGGTCACTACGAGCAGTACTTC,TRBV9,-,TRBJ2-7,-
CASSLEGYEQYF,TGTGCCAGCAGTTTGGAGGGTTACGAGCAGTACTTC,TRBV28,-,TRBJ2-7,-
CASSREGQGNQPQHF,TGTGCCAGTAGTAGGGAAGGACAGGGCAATCAGCCCCAGCATTTT,TRBV19,-,TRBJ1-5,TRBD1
CSVETGAAYEQYF,TGCAGCGTTGAGACAGGAGCCGCCTACGAGCAGTACTTC,TRBV29-1,-,TRBJ2-7,-
CAVEGSYYGYTF,TGTGCCGTCGAGGGCTCTTACTATGGCTACACCTTC,TRBV2,few,TRBJ1-2,-
CSAREGYEQYF,TGCAGTGCTAGAGAGGGGTACGAGCAGTACTTC,TRBV20-1,-,TRBJ2-7,-
CASSAPPGTSGRSYNEQFF,TGTGCCAGCAGTGCCCCTCCCGGGACTAGCGGTCGCTCCTACAATGAGCAGTTCTTC,TRBV28,-,TRBJ2-1,TRBD2
CASSPRGGRSTDTQYF,TGTGCCAGCAGCCCAAGAGGAGGGCGTAGCACAGATACGCAGTATTTT,TRBV5-5,-,TRBJ2-3,-
CASSVAGLAGGTDTQYF,TGTGCCAGCAGCGTAGCGGGACTAGCGGGGGGCACAGATACGCAGTATTTT,TRBV9,-,TRBJ2-3,TRBD2
CASSELAGEETQYF,TGTGCCAGCAGCGAACTAGCGGGAGAGGAGACCCAGTACTTC,TRBV27,-,TRBJ2-5,TRBD2
CAISESNRDPDTQYF,TGTGCCATCAGTGAGTCGAACAGGGACCCAGATACGCAGTATTTT,TRBV10-3,-,TRBJ2-3,-
CASSLVKPLEQYF,TGTGCCAGCAGCTTAGTAAAACCTCTTGAGCAGTACTTC,TRBV11-2,-,TRBJ2-7,-
CASSVKNGPYSDNEQFF,TGTGCCAGCAGCGTTAAGAACGGGCCTTATTCCGACAATGAGCAGTTCTTC,TRBV27,-,TRBJ2-1,-
CASTALSGQETQYF,TGTGCCAGCACGGCGTTAAGCGGTCAAGAGACCCAGTACTTC,TRBV6-4,-,TRBJ2-5,-
CASGFFGQETQYF,TGTGCTAGTGGTTTCTTCGGGCAAGAGACCCAGTACTTC,TRBV12-5,-,TRBJ2-5,-
CASRQGHLPTYEQYF,TGTGCCAGCCGCCAGGGGCATCTCCCCACCTACGAGCAGTACTTC,TRBV6-5,-,TRBJ2-7,-
CASSSAARWAGGNNEQFF,TGTGCCAGTAGTTCCGCAGCTCGATGGGCGGGAGGGAACAATGAGCAGTTCTTC,TRBV19,-,TRBJ2-1,TRBD2
CASRRPNNEKLFF,TGTGCCAGCAGGCGGCCTAATAATGAAAAACTGTTTTTT,TRBV6-1,-,TRBJ1-4,-
CASSPRGGGGTDTQYF,TGTGCCAGCAGCCCTAGGGGGGGCGGAGGCACAGATACGCAGTATTTT,TRBV7-9,-,TRBJ2-3,-
CASSVGGTTGEQFF,TGTGCCAGCAGCGTAGGAGGGACAACAGGTGAGCAGTTCTTC,TRBV9,-,TRBJ2-1,-
CASSQDSPDSNTGELFF,TGTGCCAGCAGCCAAGATTCTCCAGATTCGAACACCGGGGAGCTGTTTTTT,TRBV4-2,-,TRBJ2-2,-
CASSEETGAKNLPENQPQHF,TGTGCCAGCAGTGAGGAGACAGGGGCCAAGAACCTACCAGAGAATCAGCCCCAGCATTTT,TRBV6-4,-,TRBJ1-5,TRBD1
CASSYSNGRPEAFF,TGTGCCAGCAGTTACTCGAATGGCCGGCCTGAAGCTTTCTTT,TRBV6-5,-,TRBJ1-1,-
CASSLDDRGRYEQYF,TGCGCCAGCAGCTTGGACGACAGGGGGCGGTACGAGCAGTACTTC,TRBV5-1,-,TRBJ2-7,TRBD1
CASSPAVGQTESPLHF,TGTGCCAGCTCACCCGCCGTGGGACAAACAGAGTCACCCCTCCACTTT,TRBV18,-,TRBJ1-6,-
CASSPPGGYEQYF,TGTGCCAGCTCACCACCCGGTGGGTACGAGCAGTACTTC,TRBV18,-,TRBJ2-7,-
CASSHPGQETQYF,TGTGCCAGCAGCCATCCAGGCCAAGAGACCCAGTACTTC,TRBV7-9,-,TRBJ2-5,-
CAANRTGAYEQYF,TGTGCCGCTAACAGAACCGGGGCCTACGAGCAGTACTTC,TRBV15,-,TRBJ2-7,-
CARGDTEANEKLFF,TGTGCCAGAGGGGATACAGAAGCTAATGAAAAACTGTTTTTT,TRBV2,-,TRBJ1-4,-
CASSLEGASKNIQYF,TGCGCCAGCAGCTTGGAGGGGGCCTCCAAAAACATTCAGTACTTC,TRBV5-1,-,TRBJ2-4,TRBD1
CASSPVGTGHNQPQHF,TGTGCCAGCAGCCCGGTGGGGACAGGGCACAATCAGCCCCAGCATTTT,TRBV7-9,-,TRBJ1-5,TRBD1
CASSLTRTNEQFF,TGTGCCAGCAGCCTGACTAGGACAAATGAGCAGTTCTTC,TRBV4-2,-,TRBJ2-1,-
CASSLEVTGYNEQFF,TGTGCCAGCAGCTTAGAAGTGACAGGGTACAATGAGCAGTTCTTC,TRBV11-2,-,TRBJ2-1,TRBD1
CASATNTEAFF,TGTGCCAGCGCGACGAACACTGAAGCTTTCTTT,TRBV27,-,TRBJ1-1,-
CASSPGSGDTQYF,TGTGCCAGCTCACCCGGAAGCGGAGATACGCAGTATTTT,TRBV18,-,TRBJ2-3,-
CASSVIGGHTDTQYF,TGTGCCAGTAGTGTAATCGGGGGTCACACAGATACGCAGTATTTT,TRBV19,-,TRBJ2-3,-
CASSVVGSGTGELFF,TGTGCCAGCAGCGTAGTGGGTAGCGGTACCGGGGAGCTGTTTTTT,TRBV9,-,TRBJ2-2,-
CASSLGQANTGELFF,TGTGCCAGCAGCTTAGGCCAGGCGAACACCGGGGAGCTGTTTTTT,TRBV11-3,-,TRBJ2-2,-
CSALAGQNIQYF,TGCAGCGCGCTAGCGGGTCAAAACATTCAGTACTTC,TRBV29-1,-,TRBJ2-4,TRBD2
CASSSGPPDGNQPQHF,TGTGCCAGCAGCTCAGGACCTCCCGATGGCAATCAGCCCCAGCATTTT,TRBV7-6,-,TRBJ1-5,-